Listed here are 20 T cell receptor beta chains from one sample, sequenced in a study of circulating CD8 cells and anti-PD-1 response in melanoma. Sorting of live CD3+CD8+TCRalphabeta+ cells by PD-1 and/or TIGIT gave four subsets. Using about 15 ng of total RNA, TCR libraries were made with the QIAseq Immune Repertoire TCR panel. TCRdb reanalysed the reads using MiXCR and keeps one entry per CDR3 protein. The sample contains around 390 distinct CDR3 sequences, more than 4.5% of which appear only once. The sequencing here drew on CD8+ T cells from PBMCs, taken at baseline or after one month of anti-PD-1 therapy (not recorded which). These receptors were collected from a human donor with melanoma.

This clonotype qualifies as medium-sized. The chain uses TRBV27 and TRBJ1-5; D might be TRBD1 (6 bases). This CDR3 spans 14 amino acids. Germline V gene lookup returns CDR1 MNHEY and CDR2 SMNVEV (reference sequence). V lost 8 bases, J lost 4 bases, and 15 bases lay in between. The CDR3 loop is CASGTSVRNQPQHF. CDR3 coding DNA: TGTGCCAGCGGGACAAGTGTTAGGAATCAGCCCCAGCATTTT.

The chain uses TRBV14 and TRBJ2-4; D gene uncertain. The CDR3 runs 15 residues. V was pared by 1 base and J by 0 bases, with 7 bases between. Per the germline V gene, CDR1 is SGHDN and CDR2 is FVKESK. CDR3 DNA: TGTGCCAGCAGCCAAGCGAATCTAGCCAAAAACATTCAGTACTTC. Encoded protein: CASSQANLAKNIQYF.

By sample share, this clonotype is medium-sized. The chain couples TRBV6-6 to TRBJ2-3; 8 bases are a match to TRBD2. V shed 2 bases, J shed 3 bases, and the junction held 4 bases outside the gene matches. CDR3 length: 15 amino acids. Germline loops: CDR1 MNHNY, CDR2 SVGAGI (reference sequence). As DNA, the CDR3 is TGTGCCAGCAGTTACCTAGCGGGCGGTACAGATACGCAGTATTTT. Encoded protein: CASSYLAGGTDTQYF.

Sample share makes this clonotype large. The V and J genes are TRBV12-3 or TRBV12-4 and TRBJ2-1; D perhaps matches TRBD2 (6 bases). V lost 8 bases and J lost 7, with 24 bases in between. This CDR3 has 16 amino acids. CDR3 DNA sequence: TGTGCCAGCCGCGAGGTGGGGAGGCGCCTTAGGAATGAGCAGTTCTTC. Its protein product is CASREVGRRLRNEQFF.

This clonotype is labeled as large (0.1 to 1%). The V call is TRBV7-2, the J call TRBJ2-7; the match to TRBD1 covers 8 bases. The germline V gene encodes CDR1 SGHTA and CDR2 FQGNSA. This CDR3 is built from 13 residues. With V trimmed by 5 bases and J by 4 bases, 4 bases remained unmatched. The CDR3 nucleotides read TGTGCCAGCAGCCTACGGACAGGGTACGAGCAGTACTTC. This encodes CASSLRTGYEQYF.

The gene calls are TRBV19 and TRBJ1-1; D is unresolved. From germline, CDR1 is LNHDA and CDR2 SQIVND (reference sequence). The V end was cut by 3 bases, the J end by 1 base, with 15 bases between. The length of the CDR3 is 16 residues. The CDR3 coding sequence is TGTGCCAGTAGTATGGGTCTGTTGCTCAAGAACACTGAAGCTTTCTTT. Its protein product is CASSMGLLLKNTEAFF. Combining the CDR3 with reference TRBV19 and TRBJ1-1 gives the whole variable domain DGGITQSPKYLFRKEGQNVTLSCEQNLNHDAMYWYRQDPGQGLRLIYYSQIVNDFQKGDIAEGYSVSREKKESFPLTVTSAQKNPTAFYLCASSMGLLLKNTEAFFGQGTRLTVV.

By share, this clonotype ranks as large. J is TRBJ2-3 and V is TRBV2, with TRBD2 matching 8 bases. The V segment lost 7 bases and the J segment 9 bases; nucleotides outside the gene matches: 18. Looked up from germline, CDR1 is SNHLY and CDR2 is FYNNEI. CDR3 length equals 16 residues. The chain's CDR3 is CASTPAGQRGMGTQYF. In nucleotides, the CDR3 is TGTGCCAGCACCCCGGCAGGGCAGCGGGGGATGGGAACGCAGTATTTT.

Sample share makes this clonotype large. V and J are TRBV2 and TRBJ2-3, with 8 bases matching TRBD2. The CDR3 length is 16 residues. The germline V gene encodes CDR1 SNHLY and CDR2 FYNNEI. Trimming took 4 bases from V and 5 from J; bases not matched to a gene: 11. The CDR3, as DNA: TGTGCCAGCAGTGGGGACGGGGGGGCCTATAGAGATACGCAGTATTTT. It yields the protein CASSGDGGAYRDTQYF.

Judged by abundance, this clonotype is medium-sized. This chain connects TRBV14 to TRBJ2-5, with 13 bases identical to TRBD2. This CDR3 has 15 residues. J lost 9 bases, V lost 4 bases, and 8 bases had no gene match. The V gene's germline CDR1 is SGHDN and CDR2 FVKESK. The CDR3 bases are TGTGCCAGCAGCCTACTAGCGGGGGGGCCGAAGGCCCAGTACTTC. The encoded protein is CASSLLAGGPKAQYF.

In its sample, this clonotype ranks as medium-sized. The rearrangement uses TRBV2 and TRBJ1-3; possibly TRBD1 for D (5 bases). Trimming removed 5 bases at V and 8 bases at J, with 22 bases between. In germline, CDR1 is SNHLY, CDR2 FYNNEI. The CDR3 runs 16 residues. The CDR3 reads CASSRQTGRAADTIYF. The CDR3, as DNA: TGTGCCAGCAGTCGACAAACGGGACGGGCGGCAGACACCATATATTTT.

This clonotype counts as large. This sequence joins TRBV4-2 and TRBJ2-1; TRBD1 is a possible D gene (5 bases). Germline CDR1 is LGHNA and CDR2 is YNFKEQ. CDR3 length: 15 residues. Between the trimmed V and J ends, which lost 6 bases and 0 bases, there was a span of 12 bases. CDR3 sequence reads: CASRPDSSSYNEQFF. In DNA, the CDR3 is TGTGCCAGCAGACCCGACAGCAGCTCCTACAATGAGCAGTTCTTC.

This clonotype was detected a few times. With a much larger clone just one base away, this may be a read error. This CDR3 fails to terminate in the conserved phenylalanine or tryptophan, so it likely reflects a read error. The chain couples TRBV19 to TRBJ1-1; unclear D gene. The CDR3 runs to 13 residues. Germline V lookup: CDR1 LNHDA, CDR2 SQIVND (reference sequence). The V end was cut by 3 bases, the J end by 1 base, with 6 bases between. CDR3: CASSIGRNTEAFL. CDR3 sequence (DNA): TGTGCCAGTAGTATTGGGAGGAACACTGAAGCTTTCCTT.

This clonotype is classed as large. This rearrangement joins TRBV7-2 to TRBJ2-1; the D call may be TRBD1 or TRBD2 (5 bases each). V was clipped by 1 base and J by 2 bases, with 9 bases between them. This CDR3 spans 15 amino acids. CDR1 is SGHTA and CDR2 is FQGNSA in the germline V gene. The CDR3 DNA follows: TGTGCCAGCAGCTTAGACGGGGCAACCTACAATGAGCAGTTCTTC. This codes for CASSLDGATYNEQFF.

Within the sample, this clonotype is large (0.1 to 1%). V is TRBV6-5 and J is TRBJ2-1; weak D call: TRBD2 (6 bases). CDR3 length: 15 residues. The germline V gene encodes CDR1 MNHEY and CDR2 SVGAGI. V lost 5 bases, J lost 0 bases, and 11 bases lay in between. The CDR3 nucleotides read TGTGCCAGCAGTCCTTCGACTAGCTCCTACAATGAGCAGTTCTTC. Translating it yields CASSPSTSSYNEQFF.

This clonotype was seen a handful of times. V usage is TRBV9 and J usage is TRBJ2-3, with a possible D match to TRBD1 (6 bases). With 4 bases removed from V and 4 bases from J, the gap between germline ends came to 16 bases. Germline V CDR1 and CDR2: SGDLS, YYNGEE. This CDR3 is built from 15 residues. DNA of the CDR3: TGTGCCAGCAGCCCCGACAGGTTGATACCAGATACGCAGTATTTT. It codes for CASSPDRLIPDTQYF.

This clonotype is deemed medium-sized. The V gene is TRBV28, the J gene TRBJ1-3; D possibly corresponds to TRBD1 (5 bases). Germline V CDR1 and CDR2: MDHEN, SYDVKM. Trimming shortened V by 5 bases and J by 0 bases, and 8 bases separated the two germline ends. This CDR3 contains 14 residues. The CDR3: CASSEGYSGNTIYF. CDR3 DNA sequence: TGTGCCAGCAGTGAGGGGTACTCTGGAAACACCATATATTTT.

By share, this clonotype ranks as large (0.1 to 1%). This chain links TRBV4-1 with TRBJ2-2; TRBD2 matches at 9 bases. The CDR3 runs to 17 residues. CDR1 and CDR2 (germline): MGHRA, YSYEKL. Germline trimming cut 7 bases from V and 5 bases from J; bases unmatched to any gene: 14. CDR3 in amino acids: CASTDGAGGLWTGELFF. The CDR3 region has the DNA TGCGCCAGCACCGACGGCGCGGGGGGGCTCTGGACCGGGGAGCTGTTTTTT.

This clonotype is labeled as medium-sized (0.01 to 0.1%). This rearrangement joins TRBV7-3 to TRBJ2-2; possible D gene TRBD1, 7 bases. CDR1 and CDR2 (germline): SGHTA, FQGTGA. The CDR3 loop spans 16 amino acids. With 5 bases removed from V and 3 bases from J, the gap between germline ends came to 16 bases. Here the CDR3 DNA reads TGTGCCAGCAGCCCCGGAGACAGGGAGGACACCGGGGAGCTGTTTTTT. Translating gives CASSPGDREDTGELFF.

This clonotype is categorized as medium-sized. The V call is TRBV12-3 or TRBV12-4, the J call TRBJ1-6, with 11 bases fitting TRBD1. The junction had 8 bases not matched to a gene; V was cut back by 5 bases and J by 8 bases. The CDR3 consists of 16 residues. CDR3 region: CASSRRDRGADSPLHF. CDR3 bases: TGTGCCAGCAGTCGCCGGGACAGGGGGGCGGATTCACCCCTCCACTTT.

This clonotype rates as medium-sized. V gene TRBV12-3 or TRBV12-4 combines with J gene TRBJ2-5, with 8 bases matching TRBD2. V lost 4 bases to trimming and J lost 2 bases; unmatched junction nucleotides: 9. The CDR3 sequence is 16 residues long. The DNA for the CDR3 is TGTGCCAGCAGTTCCCCAGCACAGCGGGGGCAAGAGACCCAGTACTTC. Translated, it gives CASSSPAQRGQETQYF.